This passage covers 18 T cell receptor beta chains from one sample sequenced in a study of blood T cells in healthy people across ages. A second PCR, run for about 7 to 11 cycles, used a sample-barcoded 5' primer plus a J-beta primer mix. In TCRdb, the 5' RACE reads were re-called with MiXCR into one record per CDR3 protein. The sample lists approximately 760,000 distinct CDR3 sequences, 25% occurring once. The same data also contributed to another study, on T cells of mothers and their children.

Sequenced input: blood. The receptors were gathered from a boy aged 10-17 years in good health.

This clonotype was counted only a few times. In nucleotides, the CDR3 is TGTGCCCCCATGACGGGTAATTCACCCCTCCACTTT. Amino acid sequence: CAPMTGNSPLHF. V is TRBV7-9 and J is TRBJ1-6, with D unresolved. V dropped 11 bases and J dropped 6 bases, with 11 bases sitting between them. Germline CDR1 and CDR2: SEHNR and FQNEAQ (reference sequence). This CDR3 has 12 amino acids.

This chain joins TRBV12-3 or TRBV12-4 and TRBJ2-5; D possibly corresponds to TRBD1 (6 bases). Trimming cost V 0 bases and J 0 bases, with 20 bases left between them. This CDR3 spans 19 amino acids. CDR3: CASSLARDPTGGYQETQYF. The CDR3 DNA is TGTGCCAGCAGTTTAGCGAGGGACCCGACAGGAGGTTACCAAGAGACCCAGTACTTC.

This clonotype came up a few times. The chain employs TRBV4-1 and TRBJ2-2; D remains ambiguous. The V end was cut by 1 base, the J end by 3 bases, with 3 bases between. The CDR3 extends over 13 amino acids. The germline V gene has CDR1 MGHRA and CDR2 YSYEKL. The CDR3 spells CASSQGYTGELFF. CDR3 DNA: TGCGCCAGCAGCCAAGGTTACACCGGGGAGCTGTTTTTT.

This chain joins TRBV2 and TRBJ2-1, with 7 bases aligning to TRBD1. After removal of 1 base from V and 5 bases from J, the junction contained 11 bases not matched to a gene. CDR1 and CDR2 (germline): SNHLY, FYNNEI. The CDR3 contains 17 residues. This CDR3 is CASSEVLPRGTNNEQFF. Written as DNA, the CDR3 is TGTGCCAGCAGTGAAGTACTCCCCAGGGGGACGAACAATGAGCAGTTCTTC.

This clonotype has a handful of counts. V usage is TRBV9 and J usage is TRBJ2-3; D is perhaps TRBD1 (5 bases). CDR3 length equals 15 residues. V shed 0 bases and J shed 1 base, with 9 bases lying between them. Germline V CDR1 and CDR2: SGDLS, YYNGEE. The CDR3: CASSVAFRGTDTQYF. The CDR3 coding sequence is TGTGCCAGCAGCGTAGCTTTCAGGGGCACAGATACGCAGTATTTT.

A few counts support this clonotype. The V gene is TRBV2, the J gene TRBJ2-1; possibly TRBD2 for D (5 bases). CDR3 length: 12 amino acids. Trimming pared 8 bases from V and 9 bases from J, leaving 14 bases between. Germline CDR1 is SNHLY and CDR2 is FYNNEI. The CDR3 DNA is TGTGCCAGCCGGCTCCGCCGGGGTGAGCAGTTCTTC. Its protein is CASRLRRGEQFF.

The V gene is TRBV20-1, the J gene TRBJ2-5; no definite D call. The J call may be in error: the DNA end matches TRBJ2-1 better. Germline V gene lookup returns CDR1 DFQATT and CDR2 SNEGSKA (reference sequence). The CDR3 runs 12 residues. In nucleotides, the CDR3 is TGCAGTGCTAGAGTCCAGAACAATGAGCAGTTCTTC. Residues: CSARVQNNEQFF.

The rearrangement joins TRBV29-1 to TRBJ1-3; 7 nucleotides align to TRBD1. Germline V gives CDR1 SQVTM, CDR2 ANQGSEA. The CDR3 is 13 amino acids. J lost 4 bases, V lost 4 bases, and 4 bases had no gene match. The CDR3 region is CSVVQGVGNTIYF. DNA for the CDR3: TGCAGCGTTGTCCAGGGGGTAGGAAACACCATATATTTT.

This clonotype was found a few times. The CDR3 region has the DNA TGCAGCGTTGAAGAGGCGGGAGGGCCCGTGGGGGAGACCCAGTACTTC. It is translated as CSVEEAGGPVGETQYF. The V and J genes are TRBV29-1 and TRBJ2-5; 9 bases map to TRBD2. The V segment lost 0 bases and the J segment 5 bases; nucleotides outside the gene matches: 10. Germline V gene data show CDR1 as SQVTM and CDR2 as ANQGSEA. The CDR3 runs to 16 residues.

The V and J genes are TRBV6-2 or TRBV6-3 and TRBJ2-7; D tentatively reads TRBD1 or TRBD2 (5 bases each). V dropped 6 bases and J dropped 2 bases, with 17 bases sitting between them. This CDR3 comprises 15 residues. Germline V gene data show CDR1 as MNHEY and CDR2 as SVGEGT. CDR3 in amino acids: CASRAEGRAAYEQYF. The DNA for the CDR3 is TGTGCCAGCAGGGCAGAGGGGCGAGCCGCCTACGAGCAGTACTTC.

CDR3 region: CASSGSGQGTPLFYGYTF. The DNA for the CDR3 is TGTGCCAGCAGTGGGTCGGGACAGGGGACCCCTCTCTTCTATGGCTACACCTTC. The chain recombines TRBV6-1 with TRBJ1-2, with 10 bases matching TRBD1. CDR3 length: 18 amino acids. Germline V gives CDR1 MNHNS, CDR2 SASEGT. Trimming removed 4 bases from V and 4 bases from J; junction bases left unmatched: 15.

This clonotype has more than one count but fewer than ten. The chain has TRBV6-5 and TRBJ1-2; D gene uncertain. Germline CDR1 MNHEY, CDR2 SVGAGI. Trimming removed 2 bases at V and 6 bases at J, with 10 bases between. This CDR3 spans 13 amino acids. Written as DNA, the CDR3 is TGTGCCAGCAGTTACAGGGATAATGATGGCTACACCTTC. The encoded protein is CASSYRDNDGYTF.

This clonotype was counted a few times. The CDR3 nucleotides read TGTGCCAGCAGTATGGGACTAGCGGGGGGTTCAGATACGCAGTATTTT. This codes for CASSMGLAGGSDTQYF. The gene calls are TRBV12-3 or TRBV12-4 and TRBJ2-3; TRBD2 matches 15 bases. There are 16 residues in the CDR3. Unmatched junction bases numbered 4, after V lost 5 bases and J lost 4 bases.

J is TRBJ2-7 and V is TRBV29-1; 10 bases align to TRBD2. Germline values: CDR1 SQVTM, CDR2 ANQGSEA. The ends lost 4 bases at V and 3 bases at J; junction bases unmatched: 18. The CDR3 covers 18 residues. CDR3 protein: CSVAGQPLLAGSGYEQYF. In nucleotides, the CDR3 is TGCAGCGTTGCGGGGCAACCGCTACTAGCGGGGTCGGGCTACGAGCAGTACTTC.

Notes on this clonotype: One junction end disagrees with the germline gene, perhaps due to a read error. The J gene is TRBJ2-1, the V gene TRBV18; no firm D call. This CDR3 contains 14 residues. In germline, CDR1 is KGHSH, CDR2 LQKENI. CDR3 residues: CASAPGSSHNEQFF. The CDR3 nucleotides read TGTGCCAGCGCGCCGGGTAGCTCCCACAATGAGCAGTTCTTC.

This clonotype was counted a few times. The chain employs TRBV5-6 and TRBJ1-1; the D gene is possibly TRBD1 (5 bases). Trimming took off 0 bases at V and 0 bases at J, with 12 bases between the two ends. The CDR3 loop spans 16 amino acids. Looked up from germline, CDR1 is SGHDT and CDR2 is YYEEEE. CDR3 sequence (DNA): TGTGCCAGCAGCTTGGGCAGGGTTCCTTTGAACACTGAAGCTTTCTTT. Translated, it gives CASSLGRVPLNTEAFF.

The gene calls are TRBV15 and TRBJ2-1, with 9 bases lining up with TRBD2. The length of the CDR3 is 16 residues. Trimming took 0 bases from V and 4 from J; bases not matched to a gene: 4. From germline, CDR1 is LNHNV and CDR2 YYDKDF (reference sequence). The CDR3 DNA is TGTGCCACCAGCAGAGACACCCTAGCGGGGTACAATGAGCAGTTCTTC. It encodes CATSRDTLAGYNEQFF.

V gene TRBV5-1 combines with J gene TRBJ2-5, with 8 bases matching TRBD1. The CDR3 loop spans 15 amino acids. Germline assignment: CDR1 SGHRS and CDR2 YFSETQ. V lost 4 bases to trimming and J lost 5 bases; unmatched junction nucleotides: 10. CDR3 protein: CASSPQGAMEETQYF. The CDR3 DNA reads TGCGCCAGCAGCCCTCAGGGGGCGATGGAGGAGACCCAGTACTTC.